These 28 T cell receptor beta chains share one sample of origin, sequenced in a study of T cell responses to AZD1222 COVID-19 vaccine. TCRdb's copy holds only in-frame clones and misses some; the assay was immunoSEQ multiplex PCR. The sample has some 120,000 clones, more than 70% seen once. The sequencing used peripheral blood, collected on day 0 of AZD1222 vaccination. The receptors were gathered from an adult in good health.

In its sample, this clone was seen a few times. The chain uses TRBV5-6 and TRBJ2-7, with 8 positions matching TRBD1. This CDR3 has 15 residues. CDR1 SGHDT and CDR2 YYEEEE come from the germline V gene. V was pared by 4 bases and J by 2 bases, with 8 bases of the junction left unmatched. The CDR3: CASSPAGTGAYEQYF. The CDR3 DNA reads TGTGCCAGCAGCCCCGCCGGGACAGGCGCCTACGAGCAGTACTTC.

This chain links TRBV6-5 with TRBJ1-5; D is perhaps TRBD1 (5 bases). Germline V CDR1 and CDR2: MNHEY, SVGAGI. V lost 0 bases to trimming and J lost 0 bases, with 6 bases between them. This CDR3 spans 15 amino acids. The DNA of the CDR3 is TGTGCCAGCAGTTACTCAGGGGCTAGCAATCAGCCCCAGCATTTT. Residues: CASSYSGASNQPQHF.

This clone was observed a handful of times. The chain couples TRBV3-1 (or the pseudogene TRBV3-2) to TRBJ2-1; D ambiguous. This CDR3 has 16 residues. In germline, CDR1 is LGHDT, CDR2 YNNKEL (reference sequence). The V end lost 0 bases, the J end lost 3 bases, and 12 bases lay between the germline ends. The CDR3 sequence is CASSQDWQPHYNEQFF. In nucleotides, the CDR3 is TGTGCCAGCAGCCAAGACTGGCAGCCCCACTACAATGAGCAGTTCTTC.

CDR3 nucleotide sequence: TGTGCCAGCAGCGTAGATTGGGGACGGAGCTATGGCTACACCTTC. Protein: CASSVDWGRSYGYTF. The chain combines TRBV9 with TRBJ1-2; D may be TRBD1 (5 bases). In germline, CDR1 is SGDLS, CDR2 YYNGEE. The CDR3 sequence is 15 residues long. V was cut by 0 bases and J by 4 bases, with 13 bases left in between.

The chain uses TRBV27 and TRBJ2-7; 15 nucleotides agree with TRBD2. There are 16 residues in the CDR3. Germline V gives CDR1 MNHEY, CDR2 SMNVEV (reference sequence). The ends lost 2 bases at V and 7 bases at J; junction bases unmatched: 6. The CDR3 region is CASSLRTSGRAWEQYF. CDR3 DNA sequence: TGTGCCAGCAGTTTACGGACTAGCGGGAGGGCCTGGGAGCAGTACTTC.

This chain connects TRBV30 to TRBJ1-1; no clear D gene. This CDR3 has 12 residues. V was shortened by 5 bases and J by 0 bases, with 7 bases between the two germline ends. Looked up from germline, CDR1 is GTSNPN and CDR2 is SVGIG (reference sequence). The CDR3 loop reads CAWGRVNTEAFF. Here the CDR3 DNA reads TGTGCCTGGGGGAGAGTGAACACTGAAGCTTTCTTT.

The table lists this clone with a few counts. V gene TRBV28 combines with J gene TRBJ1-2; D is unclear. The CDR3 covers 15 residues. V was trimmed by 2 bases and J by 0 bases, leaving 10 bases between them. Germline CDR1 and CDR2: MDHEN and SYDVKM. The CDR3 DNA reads TGTGCCAGCAGTTTAGCGGCAGCGTCTAACTATGGCTACACCTTC. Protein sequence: CASSLAAASNYGYTF.

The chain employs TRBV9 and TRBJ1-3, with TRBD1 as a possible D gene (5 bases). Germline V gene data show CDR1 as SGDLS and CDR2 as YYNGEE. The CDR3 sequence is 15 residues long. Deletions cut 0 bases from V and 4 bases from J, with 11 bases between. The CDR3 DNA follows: TGTGCCAGCAGCGTAGGTGGTGACAGAGGAAACACCATATATTTT. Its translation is CASSVGGDRGNTIYF. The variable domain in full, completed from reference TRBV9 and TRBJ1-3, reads DSGVTQTPKHLITATGQRVTLRCSPRSGDLSVYWYQQSLDQGLQFLIQYYNGEERAKGNILERFSAQQFPDLHSELNLSSLELGDSALYFCASSVGGDRGNTIYFGEGSWLTVV.

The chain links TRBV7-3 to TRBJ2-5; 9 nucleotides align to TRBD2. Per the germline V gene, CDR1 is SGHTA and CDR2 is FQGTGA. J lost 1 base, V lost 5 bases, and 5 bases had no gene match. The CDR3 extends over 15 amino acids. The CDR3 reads CASSAGLAFQETQYF. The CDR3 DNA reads TGTGCCAGCAGCGCGGGACTAGCATTCCAAGAGACCCAGTACTTC.

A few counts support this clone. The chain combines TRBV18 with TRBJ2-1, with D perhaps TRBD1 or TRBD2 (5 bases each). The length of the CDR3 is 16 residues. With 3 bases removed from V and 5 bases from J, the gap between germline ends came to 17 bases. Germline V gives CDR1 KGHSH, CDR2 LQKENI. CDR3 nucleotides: TGTGCCAGCTCACCCCTATCCGGGACCGATCACAATGAGCAGTTCTTC. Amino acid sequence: CASSPLSGTDHNEQFF.

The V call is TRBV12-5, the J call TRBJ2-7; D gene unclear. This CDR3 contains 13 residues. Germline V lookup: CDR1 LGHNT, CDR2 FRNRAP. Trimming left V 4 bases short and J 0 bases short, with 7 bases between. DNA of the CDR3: TGTGCTAGTGGTTATGGGGTCTCCTACGAGCAGTACTTC. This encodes CASGYGVSYEQYF.

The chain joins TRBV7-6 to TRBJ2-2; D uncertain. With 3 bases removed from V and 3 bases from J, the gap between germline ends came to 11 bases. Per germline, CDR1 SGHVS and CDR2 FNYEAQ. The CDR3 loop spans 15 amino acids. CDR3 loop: CASSLKGRDTGELFF. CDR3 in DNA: TGTGCCAGCAGCTTGAAGGGTCGCGACACCGGGGAGCTGTTTTTT.

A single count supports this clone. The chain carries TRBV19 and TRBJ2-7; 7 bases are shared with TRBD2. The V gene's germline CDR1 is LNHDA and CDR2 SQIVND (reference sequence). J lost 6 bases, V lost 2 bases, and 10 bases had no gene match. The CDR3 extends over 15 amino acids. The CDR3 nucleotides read TGTGCCAGTAGTATAAATCATGGACTAGTCACCGAGCAGTACTTC. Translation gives CASSINHGLVTEQYF.

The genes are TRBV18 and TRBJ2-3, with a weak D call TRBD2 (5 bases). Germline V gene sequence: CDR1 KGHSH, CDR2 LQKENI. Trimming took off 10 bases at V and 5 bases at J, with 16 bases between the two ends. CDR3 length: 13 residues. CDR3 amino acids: CANSRGVEDTQYF. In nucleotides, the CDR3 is TGTGCCAATTCACGGGGAGTGGAAGATACGCAGTATTTT.

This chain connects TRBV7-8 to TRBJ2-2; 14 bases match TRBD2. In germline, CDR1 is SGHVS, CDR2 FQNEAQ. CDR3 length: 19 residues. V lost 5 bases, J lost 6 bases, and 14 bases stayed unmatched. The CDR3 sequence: CASSARLAGGPGSSGELFF. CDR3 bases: TGTGCCAGCAGCGCCCGACTAGCGGGAGGGCCGGGTTCTTCCGGGGAGCTGTTTTTT.

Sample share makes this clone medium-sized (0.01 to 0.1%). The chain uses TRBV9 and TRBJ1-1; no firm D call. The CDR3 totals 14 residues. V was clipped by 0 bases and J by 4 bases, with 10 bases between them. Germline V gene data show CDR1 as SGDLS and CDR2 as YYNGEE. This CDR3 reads CASSVVAASTEAFF. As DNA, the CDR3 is TGTGCCAGCAGCGTAGTGGCAGCGAGCACTGAAGCTTTCTTT.

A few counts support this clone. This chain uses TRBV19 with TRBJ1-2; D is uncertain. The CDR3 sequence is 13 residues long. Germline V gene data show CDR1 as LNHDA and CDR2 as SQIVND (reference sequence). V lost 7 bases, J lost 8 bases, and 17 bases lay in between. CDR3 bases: TGTGCCAGTACCCTCCAGGCCCTCGGAGGCTACACCTTC. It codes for CASTLQALGGYTF. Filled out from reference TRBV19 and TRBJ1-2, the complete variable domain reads DGGITQSPKYLFRKEGQNVTLSCEQNLNHDAMYWYRQDPGQGLRLIYYSQIVNDFQKGDIAEGYSVSREKKESFPLTVTSAQKNPTAFYLCASTLQALGGYTFGSGTRLTVV.

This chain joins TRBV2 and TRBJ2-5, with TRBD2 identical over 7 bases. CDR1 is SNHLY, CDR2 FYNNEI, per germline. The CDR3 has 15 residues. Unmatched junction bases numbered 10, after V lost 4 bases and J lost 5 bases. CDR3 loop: CASSGETGGAETQYF. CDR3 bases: TGTGCCAGCAGTGGCGAGACGGGGGGTGCGGAGACCCAGTACTTC.

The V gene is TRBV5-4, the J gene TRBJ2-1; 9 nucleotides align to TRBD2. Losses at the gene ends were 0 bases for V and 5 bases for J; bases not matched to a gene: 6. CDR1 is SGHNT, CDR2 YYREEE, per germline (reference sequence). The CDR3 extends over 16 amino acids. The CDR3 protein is CASSLVPRGGNNEQFF. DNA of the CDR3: TGTGCCAGCAGCTTGGTCCCGCGGGGGGGAAACAATGAGCAGTTCTTC.

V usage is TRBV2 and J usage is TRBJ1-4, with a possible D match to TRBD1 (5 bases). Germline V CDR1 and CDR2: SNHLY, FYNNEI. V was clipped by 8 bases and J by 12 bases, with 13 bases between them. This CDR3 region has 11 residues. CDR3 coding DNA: TGTGCCAGCGGGGCGCCTTCTGAACTGTTTTTT. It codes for CASGAPSELFF.

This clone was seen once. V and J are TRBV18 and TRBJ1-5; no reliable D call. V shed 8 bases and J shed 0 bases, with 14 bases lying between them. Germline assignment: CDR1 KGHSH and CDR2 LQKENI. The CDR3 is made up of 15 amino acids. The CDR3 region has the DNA TGTGCCAGCGCGGGTGGGCGGGATAGCAATCAGCCCCAGCATTTT. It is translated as CASAGGRDSNQPQHF.

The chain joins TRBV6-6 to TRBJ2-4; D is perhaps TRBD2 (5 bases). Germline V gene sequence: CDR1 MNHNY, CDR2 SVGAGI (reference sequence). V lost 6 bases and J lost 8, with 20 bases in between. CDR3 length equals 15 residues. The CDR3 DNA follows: TGTGCCAGCAGCCCACCCCCATCGCAAGCGGACATTCAGTACTTC. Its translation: CASSPPPSQADIQYF.

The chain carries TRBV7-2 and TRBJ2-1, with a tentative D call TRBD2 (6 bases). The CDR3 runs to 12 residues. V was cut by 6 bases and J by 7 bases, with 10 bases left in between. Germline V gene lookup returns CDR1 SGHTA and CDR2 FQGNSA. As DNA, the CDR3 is TGTGCCAGCAGGTTTAGCGGAAATGAGCAGTTCTTC. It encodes CASRFSGNEQFF.

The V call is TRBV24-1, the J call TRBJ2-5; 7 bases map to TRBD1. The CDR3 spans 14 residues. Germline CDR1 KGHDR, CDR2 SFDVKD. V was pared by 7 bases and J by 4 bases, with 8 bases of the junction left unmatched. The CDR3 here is CATRQTGDVETQYF. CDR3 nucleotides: TGTGCCACCAGACAAACAGGGGACGTAGAGACCCAGTACTTC.

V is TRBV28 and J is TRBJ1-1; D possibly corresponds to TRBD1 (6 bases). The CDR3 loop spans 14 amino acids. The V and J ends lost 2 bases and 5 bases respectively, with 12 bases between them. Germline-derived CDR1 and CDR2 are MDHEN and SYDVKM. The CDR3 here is CASSLGGLGTEAFF. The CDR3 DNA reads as TGTGCCAGCAGTTTAGGGGGGCTGGGGACTGAAGCTTTCTTT.

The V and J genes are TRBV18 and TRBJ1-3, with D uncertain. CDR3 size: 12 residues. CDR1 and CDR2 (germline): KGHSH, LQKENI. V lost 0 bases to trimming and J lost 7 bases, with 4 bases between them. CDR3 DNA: TGTGCCAGCTCACCACCCGGGAACACCATATATTTT. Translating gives CASSPPGNTIYF.

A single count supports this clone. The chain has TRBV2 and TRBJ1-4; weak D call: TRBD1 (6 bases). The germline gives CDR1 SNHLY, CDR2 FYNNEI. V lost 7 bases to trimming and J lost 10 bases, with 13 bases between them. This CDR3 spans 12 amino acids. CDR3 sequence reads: CASTWEGGKLFF. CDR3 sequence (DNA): TGTGCCAGCACCTGGGAGGGGGGAAAACTGTTTTTT. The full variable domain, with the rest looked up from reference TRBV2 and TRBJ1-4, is EPEVTQTPSHQVTQMGQEVILRCVPISNHLYFYWYRQILGQKVEFLVSFYNNEISEKSEIFDDQFSVERPDGSNFTLKIRSTKLEDSAMYFCASTWEGGKLFFGSGTQLSVL.

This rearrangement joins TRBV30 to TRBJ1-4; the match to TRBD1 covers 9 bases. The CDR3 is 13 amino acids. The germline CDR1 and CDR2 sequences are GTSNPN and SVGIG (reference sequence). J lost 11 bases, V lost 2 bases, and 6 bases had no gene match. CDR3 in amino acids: CAWSTGGTGKLFF. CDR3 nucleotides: TGTGCCTGGAGTACCGGAGGGACAGGGAAACTGTTTTTT. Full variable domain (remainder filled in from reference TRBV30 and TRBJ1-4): SQTIHQWPATLVQPVGSPLSLECTVEGTSNPNLYWYRQAAGRGLQLLFYSVGIGQISSEVPQNLSASRPQDRQFILSSKKLLLSDSGFYLCAWSTGGTGKLFFGSGTQLSVL.